The 5 T cell receptor beta chains listed next were all sequenced from one sample in a study of regulatory T cells in long-lasting Graves disease. Both iRepertoire HTBI primers and Arm-PCR of CDR3 regions were used to build the TCR beta libraries. TCRdb recomputed calls from the multiplex PCR reads with MiXCR, one row per CDR3 protein. The sample has around 340,000 distinct CDR3 sequences; around 20% are singletons. Described time point: persistent/refractory GD, antithyroid drugs over 5 years with positive TRAb. Preparation of the TCR library used RNA extracted from PBMCs. The material was peripheral blood mononuclear cells (PBMCs), obtained when the disease was refractory, from a patient treated with antithyroid drugs. Receptors were obtained from a female donor with Graves disease.

This clonotype was seen only once. A much more abundant neighbour one base away suggests this may be a read error. The chain joins TRBV12-3 or TRBV12-4 to TRBJ1-3; no clear D. V was pared by 5 bases and J by 0 bases, with 5 bases between. The length of the CDR3 is 13 residues. The CDR3 DNA follows: TGTGCCAGCAGTCGGGCCTCTGGAAACACCATATATTTT. As protein: CASSRASGNTIYF.

This clonotype was detected once. It differs at one base from a far larger clone, so likely a read error. V and J are TRBV12-3 or TRBV12-4 and TRBJ2-4; a weak D match, TRBD2 (5 bases). The closer fit of TRBJ2-5 to the DNA end suggests the J call may be wrong. The CDR3 is made up of 15 amino acids. The DNA of the CDR3 is TGTGCCAGCAGTTTAGAGACTAACAGTGGCGAGACCCAGTACTTC. Protein sequence: CASSLETNSGETQYF.

The sample holds many counts of this clonotype. The chain links TRBV20-1 to TRBJ2-5; TRBD2 might be the D (7 bases). Germline CDR1 reads DFQATT; CDR2 reads SNEGSKA (reference sequence). The CDR3 has 13 amino acids. V was shortened by 3 bases and J by 3 bases, with 11 bases between the two germline ends. This chain's CDR3 is CSARGAGEETQYF. The DNA of the CDR3 is TGCAGTGCTAGGGGGGCGGGGGAAGAGACCCAGTACTTC.

This rearrangement joins TRBV7-8 to TRBJ2-1, with 8 bases fitting TRBD1. V shed 2 bases and J 3 bases; nucleotides not matched to a gene: 9. Germline CDR1 is SGHVS and CDR2 is FQNEAQ. This CDR3 contains 17 residues. The CDR3 loop reads CASSLTSGGVNYNEQFF. In nucleotides, the CDR3 is TGTGCCAGCAGCTTAACCTCAGGGGGCGTCAACTACAATGAGCAGTTCTTC.

This chain connects TRBV7-2 to TRBJ1-5, with 7 positions matching TRBD1. This CDR3 has 16 amino acids. The J segment lost 1 base and the V segment lost 1 base, leaving 4 bases of the junction unmatched. CDR1 and CDR2 (germline): SGHTA, FQGNSA. CDR3 loop: CASSLDSGGSNQPQHF. The CDR3 DNA reads as TGTGCCAGCAGCTTAGATTCAGGGGGAAGCAATCAGCCCCAGCATTTT.